The text below deals with one TCR beta chain. This clone was seen once. Its binding antigen is unknown. One base away there is no much larger clone; base qualities are not given. This sample was included in a study of T cell changes during pregnancy in multiple sclerosis (dated by TCRdb to about 2019). As for the study more broadly: The study looked at changes in the T cell repertoire across pregnancy in women with multiple sclerosis.

Libraries were constructed by the immunoSEQ multiplex PCR assay. TCRdb's version of the immuneACCESS table is confined to in-frame rearrangements and falls short of the full clone set. An unresolved V gene accounts for under half of the shortfall where checked; the remainder is of unknown origin. Recorded for this sample are around 30,000 clones; roughly 91% of them occurred a single time. The ten largest make up approximately 0.41% of the sample. From the germline V gene, CDR1 is MGHRA and CDR2 is YSYEKL. The CDR3 sequence holds 19 residues, the cysteine and phenylalanine included. Solely the CDR3 DNA is kept, with 57 bases framed from the first base. V and J are trimmed by 0 bases and 1 base, and the gene matches miss 14 bases of the junction.

The clonotype comes from a female donor with multiple sclerosis, enrolled in a pregnancy study. The sequencing used CD4+ T cells from peripheral blood mononuclear cells, collected after pregnancy. The rearranged chain carries TRBV4-1 and TRBJ2-7, with TRBD2 identical over 8 junction bases. The CDR3 region reads CASSQDWDGVSGISYEQYF. The DNA reads as follows: TGCGCCAGCAGCCAAGACTGGGATGGGGTTAGCGGGATATCCTACGAGCAGTACTTC.